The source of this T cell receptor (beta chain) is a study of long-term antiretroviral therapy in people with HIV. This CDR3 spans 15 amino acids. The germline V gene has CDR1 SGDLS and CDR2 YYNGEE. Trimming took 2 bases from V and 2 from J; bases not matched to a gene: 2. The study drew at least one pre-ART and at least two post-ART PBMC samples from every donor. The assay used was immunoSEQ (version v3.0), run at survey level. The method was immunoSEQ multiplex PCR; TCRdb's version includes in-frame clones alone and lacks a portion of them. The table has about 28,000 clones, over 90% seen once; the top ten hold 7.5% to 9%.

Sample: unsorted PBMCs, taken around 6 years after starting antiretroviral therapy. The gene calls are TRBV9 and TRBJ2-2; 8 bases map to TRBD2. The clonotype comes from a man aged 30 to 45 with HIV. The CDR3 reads CASSVTSGNTGELFF. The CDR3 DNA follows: TGTGCCAGCAGCGTCACTAGCGGAAACACCGGGGAGCTGTTTTTT.